The present T cell receptor (beta chain) was sequenced within a study of T cells after yellow fever vaccination. TCRdb passed the 5' RACE reads through MiXCR, listing each CDR3 protein once. The sample contains 230,000 or so distinct CDR3 sequences, 3.6% of which appear only once. This clonotype was seen more than once but under ten times. The TCR sequence derives from a man between 18 and 29 years old who received the YFV17D yellow fever vaccine. Sequencing used PBMCs, obtained 15 days after the yellow fever booster vaccination.

CDR3 sequence: CSASRQDYEQYF. The CDR3 region has the DNA TGCAGTGCTAGCAGACAGGACTACGAGCAGTACTTC. V is TRBV20-1 and J is TRBJ2-7; a weak D match, TRBD1 (6 bases). V lost 3 bases and J lost 3, with 9 bases in between. This CDR3 has 12 residues. Germline V gene data show CDR1 as DFQATT and CDR2 as SNEGSKA (reference sequence).